These 28 T cell receptor beta chains were all obtained from the same sample, sequenced in a study of blood T cells in healthy people across ages. A J-beta primer mix and a sample-barcoded 5' primer were used in a second PCR of roughly 6 to 11 cycles. TCRdb reprocessed the 5' RACE reads via MiXCR and lists one record per CDR3 protein. Among approximately 600,000 distinct CDR3 sequences listed, roughly 53% were seen once. The sequenced sample consisted of blood. The receptors shown here come from a man between 60 and 70 years old in good health.

A word on this clonotype: This likely comes from a read error, as the CDR3 has no conserved phenylalanine or tryptophan at its end. The DNA is left out, because the CDR3 cannot be placed on it with certainty; the CDR3 is given as TCRdb lists it. The chain uses TRBV21-1 and TRBJ1-4. TRBV21-1 is a documented pseudogene. Termini included, the CDR3 measures 20 amino acids. CDR3 sequence: CASSKVGSGHIRESNEKLFS.

The chain recombines TRBV6-6 with TRBJ2-5; no reliable D call. The CDR3 runs to 14 residues. V was clipped by 2 bases and J by 7 bases, with 14 bases between them. Germline CDR1 reads MNHNY; CDR2 reads SVGAGI (reference sequence). The DNA of the CDR3 is TGTGCCAGCAGTTACAGGCGTAGAAAAGGGACCCAGTACTTC. Protein sequence: CASSYRRRKGTQYF.

J is TRBJ1-5 and V is TRBV9, with D unclear. Trimming left V 0 bases short and J 10 bases short, with 11 bases between. Per the germline V gene, CDR1 is SGDLS and CDR2 is YYNGEE. The CDR3 runs to 13 residues. In DNA form, the CDR3 reads TGTGCCAGCAGCGTAGGTGGGTCCCAACCCCAGCATTTT. Protein product: CASSVGGSQPQHF.

The chain uses TRBV12-3 or TRBV12-4 and TRBJ2-1; D unclear. The CDR3 has 11 amino acids. V shed 3 bases and J shed 10 bases, with 7 bases lying between them. Here the CDR3 reads CASSFVGEQFF. The CDR3 nucleotides read TGTGCCAGCAGTTTCGTGGGGGAGCAGTTCTTC.

V gene TRBV2 combines with J gene TRBJ1-5; 7 nucleotides align to TRBD1. The CDR3 extends over 14 amino acids. V dropped 4 bases and J dropped 4; count of bases not matched to a gene: 4. Germline V gene sequence: CDR1 SNHLY, CDR2 FYNNEI. The CDR3 here is CASSGQGRNQPQHF. For the CDR3, the DNA is TGTGCCAGCAGTGGACAGGGAAGGAATCAGCCCCAGCATTTT.

V is TRBV10-2 and J is TRBJ2-3, with 11 bases that match TRBD2. Germline assignment: CDR1 WSHSY and CDR2 SAAADI. The CDR3 covers 16 residues. V lost 2 bases to trimming and J lost 1 base; unmatched junction nucleotides: 2. In DNA, the CDR3 is TGCGCCAGCAGTGAGAGTAGCGGGGGGGGCACAGATACGCAGTATTTT. This codes for CASSESSGGGTDTQYF.

The chain uses TRBV7-9 and TRBJ2-1; weak D call: TRBD1 (5 bases). CDR3 length: 15 residues. Germline V gene sequence: CDR1 SEHNR, CDR2 FQNEAQ (reference sequence). The V and J ends lost 5 bases and 5 bases respectively, with 16 bases between them. CDR3 sequence reads: CASSPPRQGDNEQFF. The CDR3 DNA is TGTGCCAGCAGCCCCCCGCGGCAGGGCGACAATGAGCAGTTCTTC.

CDR3 residues: CASSKARGQGGLDNQPQHF. CDR3 bases: TGTGCCAGCAGTAAAGCACGAGGACAGGGCGGGCTTGACAATCAGCCCCAGCATTTT. The chain recombines TRBV12-3 or TRBV12-4 with TRBJ1-5, with TRBD1 identical over 8 bases. This CDR3 comprises 19 residues. The ends lost 5 bases at V and 3 bases at J; junction bases unmatched: 18.

The rearrangement uses TRBV10-3 and TRBJ2-3, with unresolved D. The V and J ends lost 6 bases and 0 bases respectively, with 10 bases between them. Germline V gene lookup returns CDR1 ENHRY and CDR2 SYGVKD. This CDR3 is 14 amino acids long. The CDR3 region is CAIRPLGSTDTQYF. The DNA for the CDR3 is TGTGCCATCAGACCTCTGGGGAGCACAGATACGCAGTATTTT.

This clonotype has a handful of counts. This sequence joins TRBV24-1 and TRBJ2-4; D is ambiguous. The CDR3 length is 21 residues. Trimming removed 9 bases from V and 0 bases from J, with 32 bases in between. Germline loops: CDR1 KGHDR, CDR2 SFDVKD. CDR3 residues: CATELFTPTLPGALAKNIQYF. As DNA, the CDR3 is TGTGCCACCGAACTCTTTACCCCGACTCTACCAGGCGCTTTAGCCAAAAACATTCAGTACTTC.

This chain links TRBV5-1 with TRBJ2-5; 8 bases align to TRBD1. Germline lookup yields CDR1 SGHRS and CDR2 YFSETQ. V was pared by 4 bases and J by 4 bases, with 6 bases of the junction left unmatched. CDR3 length: 14 residues. CDR3 coding DNA: TGCGCCAGCAGCCCAGAGACAGGGGCAGAGACCCAGTACTTC. Amino acids: CASSPETGAETQYF. The full variable domain, with the rest looked up from reference TRBV5-1 and TRBJ2-5, is KAGVTQTPRYLIKTRGQQVTLSCSPISGHRSVSWYQQTPGQGLQFLFEYFSETQRNKGNFPGRFSGRQFSNSRSEMNVSTLELGDSALYLCASSPETGAETQYFGPGTRLLVL.

This CDR3 reads CASSPWGQTPMKQETQYF. Here the CDR3 DNA reads TGTGCCAGCTCACCATGGGGACAGACCCCAATGAAGCAAGAGACCCAGTACTTC. The V call is TRBV18, the J call TRBJ2-5; 7 bases line up with TRBD1. This CDR3 is built from 18 residues. The V and J ends lost 2 bases and 2 bases, in that order; junction bases with no gene match: 14. CDR1 is KGHSH, CDR2 LQKENI, per germline.

The chain carries TRBV3-1 and TRBJ2-3; 8 bases agree with TRBD2. The germline V gene has CDR1 LGHDT and CDR2 YNNKEL (reference sequence). The CDR3 is 15 residues long. Trimming at V came to 1 base and at J to 4 bases, leaving 4 bases not matched to a gene. CDR3 loop: CASSQGLAFADTQYF. CDR3 nucleotide sequence: TGTGCCAGCAGCCAAGGACTAGCGTTTGCAGATACGCAGTATTTT.

The chain recombines TRBV3-1 with TRBJ1-6; D is unclear. Germline CDR1 LGHDT, CDR2 YNNKEL (reference sequence). The CDR3 consists of 13 residues. V was shortened by 5 bases and J by 7 bases, with 9 bases between the two germline ends. The CDR3 is CASSNTENSPLHF. The CDR3 nucleotides read TGTGCCAGCAGCAACACAGAGAATTCACCCCTCCACTTT.

The V and J genes are TRBV20-1 and TRBJ2-5, with D perhaps matching TRBD1 or TRBD2 (5 bases each). The CDR3 length is 18 residues. Trimming took off 0 bases at V and 2 bases at J, with 22 bases between the two ends. Germline CDR1 is DFQATT and CDR2 is SNEGSKA (reference sequence). CDR3 sequence (DNA): TGCAGTGCTAGAGATCCAGCCGCGGTCACTTGGGGGCAAGAGACCCAGTACTTC. Translating gives CSARDPAAVTWGQETQYF.

This clonotype was seen once. One junction end disagrees with the germline gene, perhaps due to a read error. The chain uses TRBV7-6 and TRBJ2-3; 7 bases are shared with TRBD2. The CDR3 totals 17 residues. CDR1 is SGHVS and CDR2 is FNYEAQ in the germline V gene. For the CDR3, the DNA is TGTGCCGGCAGCGTAGGGACCAGCGGGGTGATCACAGATACGCAGTATTTT. Protein: CAGSVGTSGVITDTQYF.

The chain employs TRBV29-1 and TRBJ2-3; TRBD1 matches at 7 bases. The germline V gene has CDR1 SQVTM and CDR2 ANQGSEA. The CDR3 covers 12 residues. V shed 7 bases and J 4 bases; nucleotides not matched to a gene: 5. The CDR3 reads CSDRQGPDTQYF. DNA of the CDR3: TGCAGCGATCGACAGGGTCCAGATACGCAGTATTTT.

There are a few counts of this clonotype. V and J are TRBV7-8 and TRBJ2-1, with 8 bases identical to TRBD2. The V gene's germline CDR1 is SGHVS and CDR2 FQNEAQ. The CDR3 consists of 16 residues. The V gene end was trimmed by 0 bases and the J gene end by 1 base; junction bases not matched to a gene: 2. CDR3 loop: CASSLAPGGSYNEQFF. CDR3 nucleotides: TGTGCCAGCAGCTTAGCACCGGGAGGGTCCTACAATGAGCAGTTCTTC.

This clonotype occurred a few times. The V call is TRBV7-2, the J call TRBJ2-7; TRBD2 agrees at 7 bases. The CDR3 extends over 16 amino acids. Germline assignment: CDR1 SGHTA and CDR2 FQGNSA. The V segment lost 4 bases and the J segment 3 bases; nucleotides outside the gene matches: 12. This chain's CDR3 is CASSSFLKTGGYEQYF. CDR3 in DNA: TGTGCCAGCAGCTCTTTCCTTAAAACGGGGGGCTACGAGCAGTACTTC.

The V gene is TRBV7-2, the J gene TRBJ2-1, with no clear D. The germline V gene encodes CDR1 SGHTA and CDR2 FQGNSA. V was shortened by 6 bases and J by 7 bases, with 16 bases between the two germline ends. The CDR3 consists of 14 residues. The CDR3: CASSASLRGNEQFF. The CDR3 DNA follows: TGTGCCAGCAGTGCATCCCTACGTGGGAATGAGCAGTTCTTC.

The chain uses TRBV6-2 or TRBV6-3 and TRBJ2-1; 14 nucleotides agree with TRBD2. The germline V gene encodes CDR1 MNHEY and CDR2 SVGEGT. The V and J ends lost 4 bases and 0 bases, in that order; junction bases with no gene match: 5. The CDR3 sequence is 18 residues long. CDR3 sequence: CASSLTSGGAGSYNEQFF. Written as DNA, the CDR3 is TGTGCCAGCAGTTTGACTAGCGGGGGGGCCGGCTCCTACAATGAGCAGTTCTTC.

A few counts support this clonotype. The CDR3 DNA is TGTGCCAGCAGCTTAGTTCTGGGACTAGGGGGACAAGAGACCCAGTACTTC. It codes for CASSLVLGLGGQETQYF. The chain employs TRBV11-2 and TRBJ2-5; 8 positions match TRBD2. The CDR3 is 17 amino acids. The ends lost 1 base at V and 2 bases at J; junction bases unmatched: 9. CDR1 SGHAT and CDR2 FQNNGV come from the germline V gene.

V gene TRBV20-1 combines with J gene TRBJ2-5; TRBD2 matches at 8 bases. Unmatched junction bases numbered 3, after V lost 3 bases and J lost 3 bases. This CDR3 has 13 residues. The germline gives CDR1 DFQATT, CDR2 SNEGSKA (reference sequence). CDR3 sequence reads: CSASGSGEETQYF. The CDR3, as DNA: TGCAGTGCTAGTGGTAGCGGGGAAGAGACCCAGTACTTC.

This clonotype was detected a few times. The V call is TRBV25-1, the J call TRBJ1-2; 7 bases are shared with TRBD1. Germline V gene lookup returns CDR1 MGHDK and CDR2 SYGVNS. The CDR3 spans 13 residues. With 3 bases clipped from V and 7 bases from J, the junction kept 5 bases outside the gene matches. CDR3: CASSDQDRAGYTF. CDR3 DNA sequence: TGTGCCAGCAGTGACCAAGACAGGGCTGGCTACACCTTC.

The CDR3 loop reads CASSLTLSANIQYF. The CDR3 bases are TGTGCCAGCAGCTTGACTCTCTCGGCAAACATTCAGTACTTC. J is TRBJ2-4 and V is TRBV5-5; the D is unclear. V was trimmed by 1 base and J by 6 bases, leaving 11 bases between them. Per the germline V gene, CDR1 is SGHKS and CDR2 is YYEKEE (reference sequence). CDR3 size: 14 residues.

The J gene is TRBJ2-2, the V gene TRBV5-1; 8 bases are a match to TRBD1. Germline CDR1 SGHRS, CDR2 YFSETQ. This CDR3 is 17 amino acids long. With 0 bases clipped from V and 4 bases from J, the junction kept 8 bases outside the gene matches. CDR3 protein: CASSLEMGTGRTGELFF. The CDR3 DNA follows: TGCGCCAGCAGCTTGGAGATGGGGACAGGACGCACCGGGGAGCTGTTTTTT.

J is TRBJ1-2 and V is TRBV4-2, with 8 positions matching TRBD1. Germline trimming cut 2 bases from V and 8 bases from J; bases unmatched to any gene: 7. This CDR3 comprises 14 residues. The germline CDR1 and CDR2 sequences are LGHNA and YNFKEQ. The CDR3 spells CASSQPDREGGYTF. CDR3 DNA: TGTGCCAGCAGCCAACCGGACAGGGAAGGGGGCTACACCTTC.

The V call is TRBV4-2, the J call TRBJ2-1; TRBD2 is a possible D gene (5 bases). Trimming shortened V by 0 bases and J by 4 bases, and 10 bases separated the two germline ends. CDR1 LGHNA and CDR2 YNFKEQ come from the germline V gene. This CDR3 comprises 15 residues. For the CDR3, the DNA is TGTGCCAGCAGCCAAGATCGACTACTTTACAATGAGCAGTTCTTC. Translation: CASSQDRLLYNEQFF.